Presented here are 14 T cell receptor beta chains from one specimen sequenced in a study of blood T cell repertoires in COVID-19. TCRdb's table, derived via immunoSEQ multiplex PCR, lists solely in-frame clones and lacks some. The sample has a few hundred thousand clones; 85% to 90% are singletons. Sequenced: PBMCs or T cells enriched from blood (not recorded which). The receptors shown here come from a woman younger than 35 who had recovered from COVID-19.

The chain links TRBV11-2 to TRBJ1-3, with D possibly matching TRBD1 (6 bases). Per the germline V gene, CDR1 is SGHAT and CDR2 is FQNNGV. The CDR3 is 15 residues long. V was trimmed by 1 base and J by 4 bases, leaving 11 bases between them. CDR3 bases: TGTGCCAGCAGCTTAGGACAGGTCCAGGGAAACACCATATATTTT. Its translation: CASSLGQVQGNTIYF. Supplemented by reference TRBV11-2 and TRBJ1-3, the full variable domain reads EAGVAQSPRYKIIEKRQSVAFWCNPISGHATLYWYQQILGQGPKLLIQFQNNGVVDDSQLPKDRFSAERLKGVDSTLKIQPAKLEDSAVYLCASSLGQVQGNTIYFGEGSWLTVV.

CDR3: CASSIVEAGLKSQHF. For the CDR3, the DNA is TGTGCCAGTAGTATAGTCGAGGCGGGGCTAAAGTCCCAGCATTTT. This rearrangement joins TRBV19 to TRBJ1-5; tentative D call: TRBD1 (5 bases). Trimming pared 1 base from V and 11 bases from J, leaving 18 bases between. Germline CDR1 is LNHDA and CDR2 is SQIVND (reference sequence). This CDR3 is 15 amino acids long.

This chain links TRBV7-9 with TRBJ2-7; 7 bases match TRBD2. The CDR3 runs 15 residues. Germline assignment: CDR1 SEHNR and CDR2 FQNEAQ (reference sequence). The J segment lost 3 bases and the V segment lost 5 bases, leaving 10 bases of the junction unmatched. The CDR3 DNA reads TGTGCCAGCAGCCGCCGAGGGCGGGGGAACTACGAGCAGTACTTC. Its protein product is CASSRRGRGNYEQYF.

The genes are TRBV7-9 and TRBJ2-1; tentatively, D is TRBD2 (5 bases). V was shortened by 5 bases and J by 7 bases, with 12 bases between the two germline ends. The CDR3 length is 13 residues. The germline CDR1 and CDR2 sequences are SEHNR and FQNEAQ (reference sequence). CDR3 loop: CASSQTTGNEQFF. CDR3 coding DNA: TGTGCCAGCAGCCAAACGACGGGGAATGAGCAGTTCTTC.

The CDR3 region is CASTLTGSGNTIYF. DNA for the CDR3: TGTGCCAGTACCCTGACAGGGTCTGGAAACACCATATATTTT. The chain links TRBV19 to TRBJ1-3, with TRBD1 matching over 7 bases. V gave up 7 bases and J gave up 1 base; unmatched junction bases: 4. The CDR3 is made up of 14 amino acids. Germline CDR1 is LNHDA and CDR2 is SQIVND (reference sequence).

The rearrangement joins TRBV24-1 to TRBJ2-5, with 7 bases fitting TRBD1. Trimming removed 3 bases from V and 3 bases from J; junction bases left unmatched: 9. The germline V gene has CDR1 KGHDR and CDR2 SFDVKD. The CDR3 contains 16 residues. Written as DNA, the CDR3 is TGTGCCACCAGTGATAGATACAGGGGCGCGGAAGAGACCCAGTACTTC. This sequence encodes CATSDRYRGAEETQYF.

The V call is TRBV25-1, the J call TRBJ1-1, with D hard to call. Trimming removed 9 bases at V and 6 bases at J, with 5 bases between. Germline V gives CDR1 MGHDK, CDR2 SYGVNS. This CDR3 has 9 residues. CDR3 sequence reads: CARSPEAFF. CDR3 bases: TGTGCCAGGAGCCCTGAAGCTTTCTTT.

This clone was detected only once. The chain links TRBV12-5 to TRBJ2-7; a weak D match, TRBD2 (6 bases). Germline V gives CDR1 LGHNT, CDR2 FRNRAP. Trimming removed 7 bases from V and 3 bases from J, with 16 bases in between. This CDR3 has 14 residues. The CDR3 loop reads CASAPGTEFYEQYF. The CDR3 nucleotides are TGTGCTAGTGCCCCCGGGACTGAGTTCTACGAGCAGTACTTC.

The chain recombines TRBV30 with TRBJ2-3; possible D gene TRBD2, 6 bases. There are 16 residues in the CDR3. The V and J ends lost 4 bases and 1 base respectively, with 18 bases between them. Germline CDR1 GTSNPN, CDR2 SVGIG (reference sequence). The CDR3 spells CAWTSLEGMGTDTQYF. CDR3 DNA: TGTGCCTGGACATCCCTGGAGGGGATGGGCACAGATACGCAGTATTTT.

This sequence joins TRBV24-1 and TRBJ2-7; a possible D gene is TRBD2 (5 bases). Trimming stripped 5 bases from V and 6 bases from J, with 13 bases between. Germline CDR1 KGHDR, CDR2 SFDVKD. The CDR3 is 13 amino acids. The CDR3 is CATSGEGLGEQYF. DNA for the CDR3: TGTGCCACCAGTGGTGAGGGCTTAGGCGAGCAGTACTTC.

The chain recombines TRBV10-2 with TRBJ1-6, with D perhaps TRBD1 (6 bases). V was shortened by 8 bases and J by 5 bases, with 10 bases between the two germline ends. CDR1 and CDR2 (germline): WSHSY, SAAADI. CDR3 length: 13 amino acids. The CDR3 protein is CASRDTNNSPLHF. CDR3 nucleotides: TGCGCCAGCCGGGACACCAATAATTCACCCCTCCACTTT.

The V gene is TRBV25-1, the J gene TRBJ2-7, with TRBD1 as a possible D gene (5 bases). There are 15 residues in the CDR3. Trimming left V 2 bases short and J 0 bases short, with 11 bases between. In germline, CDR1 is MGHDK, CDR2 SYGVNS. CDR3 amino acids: CASSERQTTSYEQYF. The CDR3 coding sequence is TGTGCCAGCAGTGAACGACAGACAACCTCCTACGAGCAGTACTTC.

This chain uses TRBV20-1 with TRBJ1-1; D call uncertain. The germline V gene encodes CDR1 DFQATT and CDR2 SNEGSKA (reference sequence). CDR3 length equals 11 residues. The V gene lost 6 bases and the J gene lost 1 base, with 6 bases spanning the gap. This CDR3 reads CSAEKNTEAFF. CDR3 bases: TGCAGTGCGGAGAAGAACACTGAAGCTTTCTTT.

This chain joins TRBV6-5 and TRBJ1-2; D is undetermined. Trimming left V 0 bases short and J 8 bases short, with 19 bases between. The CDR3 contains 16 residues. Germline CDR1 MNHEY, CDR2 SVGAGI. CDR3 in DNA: TGTGCCAGCAGTTACTCCCCGGACGGGGTAACGCTCGGCTACACCTTC. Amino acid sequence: CASSYSPDGVTLGYTF.